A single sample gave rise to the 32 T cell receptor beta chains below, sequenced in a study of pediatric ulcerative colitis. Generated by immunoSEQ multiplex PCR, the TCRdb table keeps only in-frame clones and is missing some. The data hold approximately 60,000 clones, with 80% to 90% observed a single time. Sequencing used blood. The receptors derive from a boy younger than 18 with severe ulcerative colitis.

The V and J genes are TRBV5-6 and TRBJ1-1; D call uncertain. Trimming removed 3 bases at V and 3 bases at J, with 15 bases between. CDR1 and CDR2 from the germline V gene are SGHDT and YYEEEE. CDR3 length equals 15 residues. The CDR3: CASSSDSRRDTEAFF. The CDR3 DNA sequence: TGTGCCAGCAGCTCTGATTCCAGGCGGGACACTGAAGCTTTCTTT.

CDR3 amino acids: CASSQDGSQGAKGSEAFF. The CDR3, as DNA: TGTGCCAGCAGCCAAGATGGGAGTCAGGGGGCAAAAGGTTCTGAAGCTTTCTTT. The chain joins TRBV4-2 to TRBJ1-1; 8 bases line up with TRBD1. J gave up 6 bases and V 0 bases, and 15 bases lay outside the gene matches. The CDR3 totals 18 residues. Germline lookup yields CDR1 LGHNA and CDR2 YNFKEQ.

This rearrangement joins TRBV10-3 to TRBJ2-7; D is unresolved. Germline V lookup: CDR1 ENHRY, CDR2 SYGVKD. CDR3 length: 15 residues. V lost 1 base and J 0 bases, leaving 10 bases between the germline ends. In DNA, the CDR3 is TGTGCCATCAGTGAGTTTGACCCTCCCTCCTACGAGCAGTACTTC. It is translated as CAISEFDPPSYEQYF.

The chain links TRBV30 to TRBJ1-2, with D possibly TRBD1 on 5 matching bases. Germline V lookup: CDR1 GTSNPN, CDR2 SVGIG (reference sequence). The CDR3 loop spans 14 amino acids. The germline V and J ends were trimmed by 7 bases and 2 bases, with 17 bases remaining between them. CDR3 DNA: TGTGCCTACTACCGGGAGGCAGGGAACTATGGCTACACCTTC. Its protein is CAYYREAGNYGYTF.

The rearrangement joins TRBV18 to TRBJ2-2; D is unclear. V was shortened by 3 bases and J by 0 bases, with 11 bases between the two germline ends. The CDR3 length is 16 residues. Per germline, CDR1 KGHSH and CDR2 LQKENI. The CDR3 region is CASSPSTTPNTGELFF. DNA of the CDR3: TGTGCCAGCTCACCGTCAACAACTCCGAACACCGGGGAGCTGTTTTTT.

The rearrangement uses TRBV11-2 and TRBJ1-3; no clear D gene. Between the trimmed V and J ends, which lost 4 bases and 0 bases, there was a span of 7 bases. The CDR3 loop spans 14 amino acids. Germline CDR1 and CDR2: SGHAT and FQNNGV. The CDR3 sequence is CASSSPSSGNTIYF. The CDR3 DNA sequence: TGTGCCAGCAGCTCCCCCTCCTCTGGAAACACCATATATTTT.

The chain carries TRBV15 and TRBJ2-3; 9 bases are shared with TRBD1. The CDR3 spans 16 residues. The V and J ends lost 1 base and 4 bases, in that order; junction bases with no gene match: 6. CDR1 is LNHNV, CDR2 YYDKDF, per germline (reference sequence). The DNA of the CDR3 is TGTGCCACCAGCAGAGGAGGAGACAGGGGGGCAGATACGCAGTATTTT. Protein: CATSRGGDRGADTQYF. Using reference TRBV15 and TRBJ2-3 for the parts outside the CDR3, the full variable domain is DAMVIQNPRYQVTQFGKPVTLSCSQTLNHNVMYWYQQKSSQAPKLLFHYYDKDFNNEADTPDNFQSRRPNTSFCFLDIRSPGLGDTAMYLCATSRGGDRGADTQYFGPGTRLTVL.

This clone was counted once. CDR3 sequence reads: CASSLATGIEAFF. CDR3 sequence (DNA): TGTGCCAGCAGCTTAGCGACAGGGATTGAAGCTTTCTTT. The chain recombines TRBV11-3 with TRBJ1-1; 7 nucleotides agree with TRBD1. With V trimmed by 1 base and J by 7 bases, 3 bases remained unmatched. CDR1 is SGHNT, CDR2 YENEEA, per germline. CDR3 length: 13 residues.

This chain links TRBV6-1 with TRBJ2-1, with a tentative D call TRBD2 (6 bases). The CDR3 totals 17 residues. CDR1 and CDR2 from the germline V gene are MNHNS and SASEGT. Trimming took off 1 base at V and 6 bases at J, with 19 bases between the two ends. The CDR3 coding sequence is TGTGCCAGCAGTGAAGAGGGTCTAGCGTCGGGAACCAATGAGCAGTTCTTC. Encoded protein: CASSEEGLASGTNEQFF.

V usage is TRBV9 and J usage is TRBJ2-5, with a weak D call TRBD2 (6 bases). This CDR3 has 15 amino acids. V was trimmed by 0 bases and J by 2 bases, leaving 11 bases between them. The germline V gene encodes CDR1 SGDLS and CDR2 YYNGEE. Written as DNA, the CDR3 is TGTGCCAGCAGCGTAGACGGGAGTAGTCAAGAGACCCAGTACTTC. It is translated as CASSVDGSSQETQYF.

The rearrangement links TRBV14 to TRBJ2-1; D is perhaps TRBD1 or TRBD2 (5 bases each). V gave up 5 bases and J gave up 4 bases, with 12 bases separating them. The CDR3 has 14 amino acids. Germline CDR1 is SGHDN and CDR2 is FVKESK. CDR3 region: CASSFPGPYNEQFF. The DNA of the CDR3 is TGTGCCAGCAGCTTCCCGGGACCTTACAATGAGCAGTTCTTC.

The CDR3 spells CASSESLWEGGSNQPQHF. The CDR3 coding sequence is TGTGCCAGCAGTGAATCCCTGTGGGAGGGTGGGAGCAATCAGCCCCAGCATTTT. The J gene is TRBJ1-5, the V gene TRBV6-1; D uncertain. The germline V gene has CDR1 MNHNS and CDR2 SASEGT. The V gene lost 2 bases and the J gene lost 1 base, with 18 bases spanning the gap. The CDR3 runs 18 residues.

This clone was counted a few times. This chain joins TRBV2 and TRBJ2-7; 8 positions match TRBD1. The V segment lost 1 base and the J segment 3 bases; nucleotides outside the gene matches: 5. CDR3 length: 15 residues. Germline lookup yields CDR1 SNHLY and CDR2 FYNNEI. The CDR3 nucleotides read TGTGCCAGCAGTGAAGGAGGGACAGGCCACTACGAGCAGTACTTC. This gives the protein CASSEGGTGHYEQYF.

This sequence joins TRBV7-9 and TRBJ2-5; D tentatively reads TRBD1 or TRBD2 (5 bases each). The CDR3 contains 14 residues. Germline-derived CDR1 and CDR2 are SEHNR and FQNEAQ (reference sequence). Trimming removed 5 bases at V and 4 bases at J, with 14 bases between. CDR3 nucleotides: TGTGCCAGCAGCGGGGGTACTCCGCCAGAGACCCAGTACTTC. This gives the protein CASSGGTPPETQYF.

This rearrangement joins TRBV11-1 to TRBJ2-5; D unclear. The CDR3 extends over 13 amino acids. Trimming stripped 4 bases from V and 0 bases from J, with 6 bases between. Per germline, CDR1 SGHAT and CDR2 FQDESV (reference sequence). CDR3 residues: CASSSGYQETQYF. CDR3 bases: TGTGCCAGCAGCTCCGGCTACCAAGAGACCCAGTACTTC.

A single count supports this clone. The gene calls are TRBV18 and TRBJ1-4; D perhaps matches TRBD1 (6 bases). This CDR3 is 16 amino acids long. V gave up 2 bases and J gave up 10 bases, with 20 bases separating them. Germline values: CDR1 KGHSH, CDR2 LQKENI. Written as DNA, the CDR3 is TGTGCCAGCTCACCAAAGGAGCAGGGGCTTTTGGGAAAACTGTTTTTT. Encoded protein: CASSPKEQGLLGKLFF. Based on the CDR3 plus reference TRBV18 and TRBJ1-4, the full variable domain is NAGVMQNPRHLVRRRGQEARLRCSPMKGHSHVYWYRQLPEEGLKFMVYLQKENIIDESGMPKERFSAEFPKEGPSILRIQQVVRGDSAAYFCASSPKEQGLLGKLFFGSGTQLSVL.

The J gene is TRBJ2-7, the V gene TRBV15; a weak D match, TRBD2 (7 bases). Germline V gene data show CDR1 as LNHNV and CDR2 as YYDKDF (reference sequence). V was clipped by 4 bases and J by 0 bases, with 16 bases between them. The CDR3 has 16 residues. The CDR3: CATSKPTGGSSYEQYF. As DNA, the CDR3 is TGTGCCACCAGCAAACCGACAGGCGGGAGCTCCTACGAGCAGTACTTC.

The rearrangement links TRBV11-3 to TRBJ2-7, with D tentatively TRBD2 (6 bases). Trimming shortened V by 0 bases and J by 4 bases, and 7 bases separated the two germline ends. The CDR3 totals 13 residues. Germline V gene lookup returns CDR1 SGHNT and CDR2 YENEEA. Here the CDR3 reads CASSLDGGYEQYF. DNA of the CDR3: TGTGCCAGCAGCTTAGATGGGGGGTACGAGCAGTACTTC.

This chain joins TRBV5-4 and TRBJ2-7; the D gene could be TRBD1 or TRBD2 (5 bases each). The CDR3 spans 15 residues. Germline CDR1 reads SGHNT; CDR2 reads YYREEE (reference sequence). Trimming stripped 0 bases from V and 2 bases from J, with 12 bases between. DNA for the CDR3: TGTGCCAGCAGCTTGGCCGGGAAGGGGACCTACGAGCAGTACTTC. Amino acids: CASSLAGKGTYEQYF.

The CDR3 loop reads CASSLSQGSNNEQFF. CDR3 bases: TGTGCCAGCAGTTTATCTCAGGGATCCAACAATGAGCAGTTCTTC. The chain has TRBV27 and TRBJ2-1; possible D gene TRBD1, 5 bases. Germline loops: CDR1 MNHEY, CDR2 SMNVEV (reference sequence). The CDR3 has 15 amino acids. Trimming pared 0 bases from V and 5 bases from J, leaving 11 bases between.

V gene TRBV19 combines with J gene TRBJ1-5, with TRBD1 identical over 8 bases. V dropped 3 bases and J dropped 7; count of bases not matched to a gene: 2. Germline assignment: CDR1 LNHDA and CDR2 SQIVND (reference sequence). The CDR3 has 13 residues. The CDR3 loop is CASSMDRVQPQHF. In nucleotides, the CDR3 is TGTGCCAGTAGTATGGACAGGGTCCAGCCCCAGCATTTT. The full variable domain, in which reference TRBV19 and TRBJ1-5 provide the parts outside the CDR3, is DGGITQSPKYLFRKEGQNVTLSCEQNLNHDAMYWYRQDPGQGLRLIYYSQIVNDFQKGDIAEGYSVSREKKESFPLTVTSAQKNPTAFYLCASSMDRVQPQHFGDGTRLSIL.

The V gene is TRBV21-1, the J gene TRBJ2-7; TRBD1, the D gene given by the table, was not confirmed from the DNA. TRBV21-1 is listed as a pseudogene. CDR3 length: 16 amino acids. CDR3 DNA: TGTGCCAGCAGCGCGTCCCCCGGGACAGGGGGCCACGAGCAGTACTTC. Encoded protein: CASSASPGTGGHEQYF.

As DNA, the CDR3 is TGTGCCAGCAGCCAGACAGGTTATGCTTACGAGCAGTACTTC. This codes for CASSQTGYAYEQYF. The chain links TRBV27 to TRBJ2-7; a possible D gene is TRBD1 (6 bases). V was cut by 6 bases and J by 4 bases, with 16 bases left in between. The CDR3 covers 14 residues. CDR1 and CDR2 from the germline V gene are MNHEY and SMNVEV (reference sequence).

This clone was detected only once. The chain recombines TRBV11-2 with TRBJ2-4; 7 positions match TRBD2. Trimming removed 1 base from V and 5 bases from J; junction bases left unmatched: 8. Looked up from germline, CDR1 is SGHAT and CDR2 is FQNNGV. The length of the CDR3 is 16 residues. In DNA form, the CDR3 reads TGTGCCAGCAGCTTAGGGACCGGGCTAGCGGAAAACATTCAGTACTTC. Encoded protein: CASSLGTGLAENIQYF.

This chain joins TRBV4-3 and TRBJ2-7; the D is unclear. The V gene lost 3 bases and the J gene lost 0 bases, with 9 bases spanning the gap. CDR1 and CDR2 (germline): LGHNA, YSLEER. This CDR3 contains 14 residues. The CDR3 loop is CASSQMVSSYEQYF. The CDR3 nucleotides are TGCGCCAGCAGCCAGATGGTATCCTCCTACGAGCAGTACTTC.

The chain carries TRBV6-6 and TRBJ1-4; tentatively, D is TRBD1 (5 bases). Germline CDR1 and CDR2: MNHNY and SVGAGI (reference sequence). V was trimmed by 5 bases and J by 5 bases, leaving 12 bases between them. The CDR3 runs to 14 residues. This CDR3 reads CASSRGVPNEKLFF. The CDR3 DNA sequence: TGTGCCAGCAGTCGGGGGGTTCCCAATGAAAAACTGTTTTTT.

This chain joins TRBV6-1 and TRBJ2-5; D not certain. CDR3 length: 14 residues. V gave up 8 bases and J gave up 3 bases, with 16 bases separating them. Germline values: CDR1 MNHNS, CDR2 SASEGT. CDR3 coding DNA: TGTGCCAGCGCCTTAGGAGCGACGGAAGAGACCCAGTACTTC. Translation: CASALGATEETQYF.

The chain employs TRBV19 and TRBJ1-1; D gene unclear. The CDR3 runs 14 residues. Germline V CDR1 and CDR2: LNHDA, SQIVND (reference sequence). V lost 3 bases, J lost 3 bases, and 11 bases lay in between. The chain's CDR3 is CASSIRRRDTEAFF. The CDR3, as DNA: TGTGCCAGTAGTATCCGCAGAAGGGACACTGAAGCTTTCTTT. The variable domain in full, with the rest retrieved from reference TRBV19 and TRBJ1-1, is DGGITQSPKYLFRKEGQNVTLSCEQNLNHDAMYWYRQDPGQGLRLIYYSQIVNDFQKGDIAEGYSVSREKKESFPLTVTSAQKNPTAFYLCASSIRRRDTEAFFGQGTRLTVV.

The CDR3 is CASRLVWLAGELSEQFF. CDR3 coding DNA: TGTGCAAGTCGCTTAGTCTGGCTAGCGGGAGAACTGAGTGAGCAGTTCTTC. The genes are TRBV12-2 and TRBJ2-1; the table's D call of TRBD2 was not tested on the DNA. TRBV12-2 is described as a pseudogene. CDR3 length: 17 residues.

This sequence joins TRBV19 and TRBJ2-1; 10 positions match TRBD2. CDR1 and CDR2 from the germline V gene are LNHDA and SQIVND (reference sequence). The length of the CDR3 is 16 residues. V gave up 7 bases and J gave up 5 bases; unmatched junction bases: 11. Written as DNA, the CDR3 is TGTGCCAGTACCGCTAGCGGGAGTAAATCCAACAATGAGCAGTTCTTC. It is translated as CASTASGSKSNNEQFF.

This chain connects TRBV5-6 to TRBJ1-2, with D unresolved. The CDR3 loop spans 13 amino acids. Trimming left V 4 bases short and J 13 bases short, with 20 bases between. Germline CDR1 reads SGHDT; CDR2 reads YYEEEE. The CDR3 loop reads CASSLGSSNRGTF. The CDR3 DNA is TGTGCCAGCAGCCTGGGGAGCTCAAATCGGGGCACCTTC.

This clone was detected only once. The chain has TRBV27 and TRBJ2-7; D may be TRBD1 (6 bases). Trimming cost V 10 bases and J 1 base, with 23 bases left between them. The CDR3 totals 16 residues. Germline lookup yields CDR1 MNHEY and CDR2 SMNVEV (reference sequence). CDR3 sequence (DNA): TGTGCCACCCCAAGAGGTTCTACAGGGTATTCCTACGAGCAGTACTTC. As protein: CATPRGSTGYSYEQYF.